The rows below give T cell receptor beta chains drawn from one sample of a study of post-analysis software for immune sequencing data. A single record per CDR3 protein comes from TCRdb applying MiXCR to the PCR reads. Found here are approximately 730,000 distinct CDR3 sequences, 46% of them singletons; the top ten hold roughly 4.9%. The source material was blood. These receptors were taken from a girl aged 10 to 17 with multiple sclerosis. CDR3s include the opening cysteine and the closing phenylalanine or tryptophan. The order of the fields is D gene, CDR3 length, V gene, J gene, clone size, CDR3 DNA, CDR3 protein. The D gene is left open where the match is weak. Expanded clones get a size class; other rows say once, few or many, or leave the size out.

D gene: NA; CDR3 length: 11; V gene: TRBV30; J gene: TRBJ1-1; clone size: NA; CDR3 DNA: TGTGCCTGGACCCTAAATTCTGAAGCTTTCTTT; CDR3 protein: CAWTLNSEAFF
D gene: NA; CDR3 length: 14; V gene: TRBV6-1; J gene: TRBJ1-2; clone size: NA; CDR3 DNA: TGTGCCAGCAGTGAAGCGGGGCAGGGTGACGGCTACACCTTC; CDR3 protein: CASSEAGQGDGYTF
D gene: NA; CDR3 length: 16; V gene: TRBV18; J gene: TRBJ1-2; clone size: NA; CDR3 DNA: TGTGCCAGCTCACCCCGGCCCGGGACGGCTATCGCTCGCTACACCTTC; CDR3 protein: CASSPRPGTAIARYTF
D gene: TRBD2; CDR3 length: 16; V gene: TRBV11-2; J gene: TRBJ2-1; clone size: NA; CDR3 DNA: TGTGCCAGCAGCTCCCTCGCGGGAGGGTCGGACAATGAGCAGTTCTTC; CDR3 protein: CASSSLAGGSDNEQFF
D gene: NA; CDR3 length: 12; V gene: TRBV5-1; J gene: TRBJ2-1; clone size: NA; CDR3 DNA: TGCGCCAGCAGCCCAGTACGAAATGAGCAGTTCTTC; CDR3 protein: CASSPVRNEQFF
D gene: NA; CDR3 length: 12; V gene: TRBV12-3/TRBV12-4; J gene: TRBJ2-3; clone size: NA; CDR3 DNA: TGTGCCAGCAAGGGTACGACAGATACGCAGTATTTT; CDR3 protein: CASKGTTDTQYF
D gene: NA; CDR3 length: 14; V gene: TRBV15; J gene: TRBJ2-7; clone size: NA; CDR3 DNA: TGTGCCACCAGCAGCCGGGACCTTTCCTACGAGCAGTACTTC; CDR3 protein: CATSSRDLSYEQYF
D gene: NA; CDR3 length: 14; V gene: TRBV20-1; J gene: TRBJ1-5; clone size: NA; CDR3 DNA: TGCAGTGCTAGAGAGGGTGGGGGGAATCAGCCCCAGCATTTT; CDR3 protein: CSAREGGGNQPQHF
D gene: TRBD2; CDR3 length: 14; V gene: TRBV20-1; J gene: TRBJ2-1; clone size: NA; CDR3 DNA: TGCAGTGCTGATAGGACTAGCGGGAGCGATGAGCAGTTCTTC; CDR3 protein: CSADRTSGSDEQFF
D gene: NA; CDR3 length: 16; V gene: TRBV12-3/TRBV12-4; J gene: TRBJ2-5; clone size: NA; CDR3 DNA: TGTGCCAGCACTCGACGGGGGCGGTGGCTGCGGGAGACCCAGTACTTC; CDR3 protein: CASTRRGRWLRETQYF
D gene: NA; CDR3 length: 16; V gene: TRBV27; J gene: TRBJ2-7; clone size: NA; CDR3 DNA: TGTGCCAGCAGTTTATGGGGACTCAAAAAGGGCGACGAGCAGTACTTC; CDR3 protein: CASSLWGLKKGDEQYF
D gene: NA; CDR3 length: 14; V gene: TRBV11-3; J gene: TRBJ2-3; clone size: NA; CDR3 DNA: TGTGCCAGTTCAATATCCTCTCCCACAGATACGCAGTATTTT; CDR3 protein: CASSISSPTDTQYF
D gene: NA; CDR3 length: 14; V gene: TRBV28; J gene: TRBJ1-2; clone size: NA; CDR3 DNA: TGTGCCAGCAGTTTATTCCAGCAGCCCTATGGCTACACCTTC; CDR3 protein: CASSLFQQPYGYTF
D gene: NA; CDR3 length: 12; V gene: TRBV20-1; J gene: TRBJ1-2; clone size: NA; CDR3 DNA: TGCAGTGCTAGGGAACGCAGGGATGGCTACACCTTC; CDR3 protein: CSARERRDGYTF
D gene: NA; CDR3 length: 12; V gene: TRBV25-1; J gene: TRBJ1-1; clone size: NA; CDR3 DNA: TGTGCCAGCTTGACCGACTTCACTGAAGCTTTCTTT; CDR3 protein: CASLTDFTEAFF
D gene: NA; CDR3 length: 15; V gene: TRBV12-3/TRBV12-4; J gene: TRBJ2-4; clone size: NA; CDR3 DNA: TGTGCCAGCAGTCCGGGGGAGCGGGTCAAAAACATTCAGTACTTC; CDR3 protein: CASSPGERVKNIQYF
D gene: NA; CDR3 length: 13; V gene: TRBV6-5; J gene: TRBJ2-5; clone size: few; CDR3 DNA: TGTGCCAGCAGGCAAGGGGAGATAGAGACCCAGTACTTC; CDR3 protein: CASRQGEIETQYF
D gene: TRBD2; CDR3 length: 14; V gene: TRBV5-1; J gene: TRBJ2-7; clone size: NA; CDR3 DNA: TGCGCCAGCAGCTTGGACGGGAGGGGATACGAGCAGTACTTC; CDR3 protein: CASSLDGRGYEQYF
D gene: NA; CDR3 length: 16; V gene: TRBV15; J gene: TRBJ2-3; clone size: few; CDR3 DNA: TGTGCCACCAGCAGGGGGTTTCTGGGGGTGTCAGATACGCAGTATTTT; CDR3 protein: CATSRGFLGVSDTQYF
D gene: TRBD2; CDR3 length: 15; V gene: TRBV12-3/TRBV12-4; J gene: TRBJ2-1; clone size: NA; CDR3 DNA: TGTACCAGCACCATGAGCGGGAGGACCTACAATGAGCAGTTCTTC; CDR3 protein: CTSTMSGRTYNEQFF
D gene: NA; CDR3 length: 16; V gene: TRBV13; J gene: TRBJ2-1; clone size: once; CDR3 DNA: TGTGCCAGCAGCTTAGAGGGGAAGAGATTAGTAAATGAGCAGTTCTTC; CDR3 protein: CASSLEGKRLVNEQFF
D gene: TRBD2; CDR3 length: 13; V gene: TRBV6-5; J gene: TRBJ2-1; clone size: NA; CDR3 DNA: TGTGCCAGCAGTTACTCCGGGACTAGCGGGAAGTTCTTC; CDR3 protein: CASSYSGTSGKFF
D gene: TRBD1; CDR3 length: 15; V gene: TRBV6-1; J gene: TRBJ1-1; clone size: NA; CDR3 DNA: TGTGCCAGCAGTGTAGGGACAGGGGGTCGAACTGAAGCTTTCTTT; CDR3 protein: CASSVGTGGRTEAFF
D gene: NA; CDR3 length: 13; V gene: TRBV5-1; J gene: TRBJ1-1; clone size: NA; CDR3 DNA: TGCGCCAGCAGCTTTAGTTGGAACACTGAAGCTTTCTTT; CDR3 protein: CASSFSWNTEAFF
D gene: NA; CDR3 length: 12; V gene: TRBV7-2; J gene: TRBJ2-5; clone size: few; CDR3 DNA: TGTGCCAGCAGCTTAGGCCCTTGGGAGCAGTACTTC; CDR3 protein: CASSLGPWEQYF
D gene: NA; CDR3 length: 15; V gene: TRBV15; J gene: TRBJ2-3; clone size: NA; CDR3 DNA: TGTGCCACCGAACCGGGAGTCCCTTTGACAGATACGCAGTATTTT; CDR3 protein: CATEPGVPLTDTQYF
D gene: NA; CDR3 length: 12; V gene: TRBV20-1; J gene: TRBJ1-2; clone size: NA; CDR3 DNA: TGCAGTGCCACCCCCCCTAATTATGGCTACACCTTC; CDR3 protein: CSATPPNYGYTF
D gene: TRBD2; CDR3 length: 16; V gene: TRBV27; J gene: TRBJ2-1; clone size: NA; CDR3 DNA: TGTGCCAGCACTGACTTTAGCGGGAGTGAAAACAATGAGCAGTTCTTC; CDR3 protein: CASTDFSGSENNEQFF
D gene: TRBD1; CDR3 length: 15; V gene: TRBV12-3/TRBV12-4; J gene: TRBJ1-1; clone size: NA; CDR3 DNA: TGTGCCAGCAGTCCACCCGACAGGGATAGCACTGAAGCTTTCTTT; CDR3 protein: CASSPPDRDSTEAFF
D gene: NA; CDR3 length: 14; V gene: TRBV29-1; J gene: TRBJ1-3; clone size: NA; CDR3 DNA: TGCAGCGTATCTAGTCCGAACTCTGGAAACACCATATATTTT; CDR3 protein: CSVSSPNSGNTIYF
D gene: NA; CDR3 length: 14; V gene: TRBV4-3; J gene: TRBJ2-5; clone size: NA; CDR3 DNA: TGCGCCAGCAGCCAAGGACCGAAGGGGGAGACCCAGTACTTC; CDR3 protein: CASSQGPKGETQYF
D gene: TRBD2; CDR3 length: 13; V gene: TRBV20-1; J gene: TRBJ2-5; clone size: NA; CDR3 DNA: TGCAGTGCTACAGAGCGGGATTGGGAGACCCAGTACTTC; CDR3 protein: CSATERDWETQYF
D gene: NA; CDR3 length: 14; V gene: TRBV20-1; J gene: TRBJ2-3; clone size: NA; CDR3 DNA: TGCAGTGCACCCCCTGGGGGGAGTATTGATACGCAGTATTTT; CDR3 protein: CSAPPGGSIDTQYF
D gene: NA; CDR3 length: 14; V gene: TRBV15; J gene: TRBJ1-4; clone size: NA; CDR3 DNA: TGTGCCACCAGCAGACATACGCCCGCTGAAAAACTGTTTTTT; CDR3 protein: CATSRHTPAEKLFF
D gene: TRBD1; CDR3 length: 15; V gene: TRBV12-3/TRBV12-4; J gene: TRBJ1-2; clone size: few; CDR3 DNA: TGTGCCAGCAGTCCCCGGGACAGGAGTAACTATGGCTACACCTTC; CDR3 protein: CASSPRDRSNYGYTF
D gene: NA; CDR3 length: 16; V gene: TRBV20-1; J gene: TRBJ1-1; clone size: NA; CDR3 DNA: TGCAGTGCTAGAGATCCCGGGGACACCGTGAACACTGAAGCTTTCTTT; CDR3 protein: CSARDPGDTVNTEAFF
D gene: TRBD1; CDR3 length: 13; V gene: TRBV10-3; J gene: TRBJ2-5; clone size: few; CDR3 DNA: TGTGCCATCAGCATAGACAGGGGGTGGGAGCAGTACTTC; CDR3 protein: CAISIDRGWEQYF
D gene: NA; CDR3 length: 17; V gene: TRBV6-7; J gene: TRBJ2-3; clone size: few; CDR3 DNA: TGTGCCAGCAGTCCTGCGGGACAGCTCCTTAGCACAGATACGCAGTATTTT; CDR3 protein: CASSPAGQLLSTDTQYF
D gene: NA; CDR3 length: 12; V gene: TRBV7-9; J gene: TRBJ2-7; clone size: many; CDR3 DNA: TGCGCCAGCAGCTCGGGGCCCTACGAGCAGTACTTC; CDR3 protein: CASSSGPYEQYF
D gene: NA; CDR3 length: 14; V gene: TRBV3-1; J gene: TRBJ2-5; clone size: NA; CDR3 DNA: TGTGCCAGCAACGAGAAGGAGGGGGAAGAGACCCAGTACTTC; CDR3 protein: CASNEKEGEETQYF
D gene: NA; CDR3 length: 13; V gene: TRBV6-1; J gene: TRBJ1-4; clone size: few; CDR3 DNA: TGTGCCAGCTCGGGGTGGGGCGATGAAAAACTGTTTTTT; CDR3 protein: CASSGWGDEKLFF
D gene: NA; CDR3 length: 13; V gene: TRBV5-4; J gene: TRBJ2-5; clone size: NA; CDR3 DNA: TGTGCCAGCAGCTTGATTATTGGAGAGACCCAGTACTTC; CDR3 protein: CASSLIIGETQYF
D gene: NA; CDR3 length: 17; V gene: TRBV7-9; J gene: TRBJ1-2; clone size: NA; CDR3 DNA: TGTGCCAGCAGCTTATACCCTCGACAGCCTGAGGACTATGGCTACACCTTC; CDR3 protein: CASSLYPRQPEDYGYTF
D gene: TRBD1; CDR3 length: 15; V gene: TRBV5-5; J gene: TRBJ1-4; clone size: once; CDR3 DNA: TGTGCCAGCAGCACACAGGGGTTGGCTCTGGAAAAACTGTTTTTT; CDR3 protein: CASSTQGLALEKLFF
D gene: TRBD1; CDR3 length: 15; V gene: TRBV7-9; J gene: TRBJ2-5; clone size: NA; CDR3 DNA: TGTGCCAGCAGCTTCAGAAACAGGGGACAAGAGACCCAGTACTTC; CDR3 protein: CASSFRNRGQETQYF